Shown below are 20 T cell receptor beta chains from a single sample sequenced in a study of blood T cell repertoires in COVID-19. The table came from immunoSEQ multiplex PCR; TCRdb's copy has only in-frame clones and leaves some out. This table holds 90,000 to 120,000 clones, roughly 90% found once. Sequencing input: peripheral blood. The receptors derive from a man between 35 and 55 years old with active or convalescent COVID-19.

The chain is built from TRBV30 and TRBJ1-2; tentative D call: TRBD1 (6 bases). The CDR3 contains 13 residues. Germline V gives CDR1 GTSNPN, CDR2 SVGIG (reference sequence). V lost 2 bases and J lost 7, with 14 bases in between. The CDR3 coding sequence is TGTGCCTGGAGTTTACAGGGTGAGGCTGGCTACACCTTC. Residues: CAWSLQGEAGYTF.

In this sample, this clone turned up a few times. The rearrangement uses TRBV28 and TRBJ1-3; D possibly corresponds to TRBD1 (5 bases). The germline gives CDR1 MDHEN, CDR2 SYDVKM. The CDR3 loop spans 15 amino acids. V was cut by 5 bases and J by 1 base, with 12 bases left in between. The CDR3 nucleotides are TGTGCCAGCAGTACGGACATTCCTTCTGGAAACACCATATATTTT. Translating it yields CASSTDIPSGNTIYF.

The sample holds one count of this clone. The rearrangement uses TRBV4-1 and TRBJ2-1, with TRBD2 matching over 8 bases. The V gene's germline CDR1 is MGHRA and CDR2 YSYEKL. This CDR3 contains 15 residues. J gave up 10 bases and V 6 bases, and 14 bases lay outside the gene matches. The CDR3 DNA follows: TGCGCCAGCAGGGGAGGGGTCAGCGGGAGCGGCGAGCAGTTCTTC. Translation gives CASRGGVSGSGEQFF.

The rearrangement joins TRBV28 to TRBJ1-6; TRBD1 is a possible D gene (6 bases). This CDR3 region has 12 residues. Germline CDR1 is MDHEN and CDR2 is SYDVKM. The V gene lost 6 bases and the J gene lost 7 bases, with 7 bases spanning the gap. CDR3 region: CASRDSNSPLHF. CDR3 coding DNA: TGTGCCAGCAGGGACAGCAATTCACCCCTCCACTTT.

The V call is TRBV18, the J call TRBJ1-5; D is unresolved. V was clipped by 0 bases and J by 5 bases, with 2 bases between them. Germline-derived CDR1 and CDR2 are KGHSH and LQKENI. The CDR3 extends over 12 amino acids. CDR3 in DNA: TGTGCCAGCTCACCACCCGATCAGCCCCAGCATTTT. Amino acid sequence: CASSPPDQPQHF.

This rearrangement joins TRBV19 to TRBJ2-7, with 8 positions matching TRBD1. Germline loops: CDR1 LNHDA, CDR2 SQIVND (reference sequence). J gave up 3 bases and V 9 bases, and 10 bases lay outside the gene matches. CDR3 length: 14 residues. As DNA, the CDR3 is TGTGCCAGCCGGACGGACAGGGATGGCTACGAGCAGTACTTC. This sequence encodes CASRTDRDGYEQYF.

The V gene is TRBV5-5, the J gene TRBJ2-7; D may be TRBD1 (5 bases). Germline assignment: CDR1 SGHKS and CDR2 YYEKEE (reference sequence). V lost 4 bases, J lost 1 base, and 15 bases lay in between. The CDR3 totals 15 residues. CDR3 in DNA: TGTGCCAGCAGCCACGGGCAGGGTGGGTCCTACGAGCAGTACTTC. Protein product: CASSHGQGGSYEQYF.

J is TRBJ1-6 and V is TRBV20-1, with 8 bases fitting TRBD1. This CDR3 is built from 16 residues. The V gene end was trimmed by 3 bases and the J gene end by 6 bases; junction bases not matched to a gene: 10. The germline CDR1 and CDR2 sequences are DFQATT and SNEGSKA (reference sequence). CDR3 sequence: CSASFDLTGGNSPLHF. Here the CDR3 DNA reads TGCAGTGCTAGTTTCGACCTAACAGGGGGTAATTCACCCCTCCACTTT.

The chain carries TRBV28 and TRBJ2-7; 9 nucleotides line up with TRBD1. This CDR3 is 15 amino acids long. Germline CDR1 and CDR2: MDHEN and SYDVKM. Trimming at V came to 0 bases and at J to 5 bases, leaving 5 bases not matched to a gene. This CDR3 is CASSLWGTGIHEQYF. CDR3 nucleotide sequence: TGTGCCAGCAGTTTATGGGGGACAGGGATCCACGAGCAGTACTTC.

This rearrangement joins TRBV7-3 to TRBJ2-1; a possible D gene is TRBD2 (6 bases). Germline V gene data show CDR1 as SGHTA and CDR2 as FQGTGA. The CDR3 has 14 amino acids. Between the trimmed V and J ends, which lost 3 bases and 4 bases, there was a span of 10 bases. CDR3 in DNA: TGTGCCAGCAGCTTGGGGACTGCTTACAATGAGCAGTTCTTC. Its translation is CASSLGTAYNEQFF.

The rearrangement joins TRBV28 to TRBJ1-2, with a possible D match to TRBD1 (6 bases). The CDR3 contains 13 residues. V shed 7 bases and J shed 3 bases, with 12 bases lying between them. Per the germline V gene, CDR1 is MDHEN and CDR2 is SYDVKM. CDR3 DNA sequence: TGTGCCAGCATAGGGGGTAGGGACTATGGCTACACCTTC. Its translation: CASIGGRDYGYTF.

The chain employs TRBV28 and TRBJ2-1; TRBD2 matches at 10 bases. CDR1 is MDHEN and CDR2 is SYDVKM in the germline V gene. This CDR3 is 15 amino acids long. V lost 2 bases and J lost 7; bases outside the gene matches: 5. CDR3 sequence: CASSLSGRAGNEQFF. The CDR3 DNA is TGTGCCAGCAGTTTAAGCGGGAGGGCCGGGAATGAGCAGTTCTTC.

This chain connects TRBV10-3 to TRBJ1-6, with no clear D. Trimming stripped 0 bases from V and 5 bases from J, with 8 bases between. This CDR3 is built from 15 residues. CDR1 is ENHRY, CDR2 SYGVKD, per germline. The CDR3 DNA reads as TGTGCCATCAGTGAGTCGACTGCTGATAATTCACCCCTCCACTTT. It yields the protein CAISESTADNSPLHF.

CDR3 sequence (DNA): TGTGCCAGCAGCGTAGACCCGACAGGCAACTATGGCTACACCTTC. It specifies CASSVDPTGNYGYTF. This rearrangement joins TRBV9 to TRBJ1-2; maybe TRBD1 (6 bases). This CDR3 has 15 residues. Germline assignment: CDR1 SGDLS and CDR2 YYNGEE. Trimming stripped 0 bases from V and 2 bases from J, with 11 bases between.

CDR3 DNA: TGTGCCAGCAGCCCAAACCAGGGACTAGCGGGGATACACACAGATACGCAGTATTTT. Its protein is CASSPNQGLAGIHTDTQYF. V and J are TRBV9 and TRBJ2-3; 13 nucleotides match TRBD2. J gave up 2 bases and V 4 bases, and 13 bases lay outside the gene matches. This CDR3 spans 19 amino acids. Germline V gives CDR1 SGDLS, CDR2 YYNGEE.

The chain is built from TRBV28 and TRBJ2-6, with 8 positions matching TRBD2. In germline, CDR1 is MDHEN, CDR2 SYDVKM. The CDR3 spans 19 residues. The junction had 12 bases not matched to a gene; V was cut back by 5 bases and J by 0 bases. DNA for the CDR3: TGTGCCAGCAGTCTCATGTCTTTAGCGGGGCTCTCTGGGGCCAACGTCCTGACTTTC. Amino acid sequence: CASSLMSLAGLSGANVLTF.

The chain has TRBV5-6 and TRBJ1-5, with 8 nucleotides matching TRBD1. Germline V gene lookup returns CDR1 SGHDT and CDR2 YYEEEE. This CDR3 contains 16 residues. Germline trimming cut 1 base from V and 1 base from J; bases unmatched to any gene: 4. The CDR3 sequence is CASSLSGGASNQPQHF. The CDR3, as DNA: TGTGCCAGCAGCTTGTCAGGGGGCGCAAGCAATCAGCCCCAGCATTTT.

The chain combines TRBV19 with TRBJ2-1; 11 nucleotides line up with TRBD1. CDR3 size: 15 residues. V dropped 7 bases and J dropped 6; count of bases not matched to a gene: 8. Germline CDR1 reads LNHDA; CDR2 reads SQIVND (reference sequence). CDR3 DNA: TGTGCCAGTACCTCGGACAGGGGGCGCTTCAATGAGCAGTTCTTC. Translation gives CASTSDRGRFNEQFF.

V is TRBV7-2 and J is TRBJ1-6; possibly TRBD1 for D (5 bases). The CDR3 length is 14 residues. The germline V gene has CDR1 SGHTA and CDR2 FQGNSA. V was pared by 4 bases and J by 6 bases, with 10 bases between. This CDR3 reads CASSWTPGNSPLHF. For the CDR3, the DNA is TGTGCCAGCAGCTGGACACCCGGTAATTCACCCCTCCACTTT.

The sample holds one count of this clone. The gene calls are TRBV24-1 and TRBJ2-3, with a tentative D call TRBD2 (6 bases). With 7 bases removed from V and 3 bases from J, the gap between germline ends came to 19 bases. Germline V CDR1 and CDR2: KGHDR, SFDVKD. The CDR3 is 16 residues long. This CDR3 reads CATSDPARLGTDTQYF. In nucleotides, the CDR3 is TGTGCCACCAGCGATCCAGCCCGACTAGGGACAGATACGCAGTATTTT.